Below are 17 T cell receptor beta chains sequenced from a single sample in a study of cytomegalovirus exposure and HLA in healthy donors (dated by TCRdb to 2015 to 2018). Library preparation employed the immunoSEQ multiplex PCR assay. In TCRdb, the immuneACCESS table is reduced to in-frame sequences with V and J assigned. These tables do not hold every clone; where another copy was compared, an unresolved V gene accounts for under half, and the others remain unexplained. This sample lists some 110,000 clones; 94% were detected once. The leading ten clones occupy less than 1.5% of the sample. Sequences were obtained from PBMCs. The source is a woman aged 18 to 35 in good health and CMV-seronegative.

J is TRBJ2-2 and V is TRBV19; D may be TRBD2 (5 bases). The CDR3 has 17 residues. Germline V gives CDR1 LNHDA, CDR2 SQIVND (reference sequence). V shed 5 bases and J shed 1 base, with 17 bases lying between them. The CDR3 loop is CASSLGTGKRNTGELFF. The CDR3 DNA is TGTGCCAGTAGTTTGGGCACCGGGAAAAGGAACACCGGGGAGCTGTTTTTT.

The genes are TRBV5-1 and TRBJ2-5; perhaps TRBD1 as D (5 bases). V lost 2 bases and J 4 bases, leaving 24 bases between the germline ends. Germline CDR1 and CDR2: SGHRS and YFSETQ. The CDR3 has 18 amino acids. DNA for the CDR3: TGCGCCAGCAGCTTCAGTCGTATGGATTTGTATAGGGGAGAGACCCAGTACTTC. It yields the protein CASSFSRMDLYRGETQYF.

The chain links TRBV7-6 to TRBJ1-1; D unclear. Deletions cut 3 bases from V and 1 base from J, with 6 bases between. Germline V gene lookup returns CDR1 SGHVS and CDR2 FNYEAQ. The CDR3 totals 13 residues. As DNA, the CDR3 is TGTGCCAGCAGCTTCGGTGGGAACACTGAAGCTTTCTTT. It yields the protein CASSFGGNTEAFF.

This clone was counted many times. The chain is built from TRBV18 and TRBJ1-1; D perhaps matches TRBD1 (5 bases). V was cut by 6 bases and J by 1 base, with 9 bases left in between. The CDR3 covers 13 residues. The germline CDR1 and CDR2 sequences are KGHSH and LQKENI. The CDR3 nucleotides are TGTGCCAGCTCGGGGGGACGGAACACTGAAGCTTTCTTT. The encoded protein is CASSGGRNTEAFF.

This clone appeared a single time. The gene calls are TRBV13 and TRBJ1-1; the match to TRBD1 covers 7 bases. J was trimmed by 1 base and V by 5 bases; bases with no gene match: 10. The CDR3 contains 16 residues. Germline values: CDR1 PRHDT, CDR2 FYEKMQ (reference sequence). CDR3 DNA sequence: TGTGCCAGCAGCACGGGAATGACAGGGCGGAACACTGAAGCTTTCTTT. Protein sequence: CASSTGMTGRNTEAFF.

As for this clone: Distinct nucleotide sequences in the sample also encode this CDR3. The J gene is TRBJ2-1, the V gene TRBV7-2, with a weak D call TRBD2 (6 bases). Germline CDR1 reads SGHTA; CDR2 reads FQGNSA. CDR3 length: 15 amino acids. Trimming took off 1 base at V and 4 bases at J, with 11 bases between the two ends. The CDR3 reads CASSLVTGAYNEQFF. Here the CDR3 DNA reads TGTGCCAGCAGCTTAGTGACGGGAGCATACAATGAGCAGTTCTTC.

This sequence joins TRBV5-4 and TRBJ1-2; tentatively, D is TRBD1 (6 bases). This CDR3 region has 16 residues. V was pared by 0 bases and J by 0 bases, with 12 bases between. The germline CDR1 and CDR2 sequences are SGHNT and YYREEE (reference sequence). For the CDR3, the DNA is TGTGCCAGCAGCTTGGCCATGACAGGACCTAACTATGGCTACACCTTC. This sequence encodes CASSLAMTGPNYGYTF.

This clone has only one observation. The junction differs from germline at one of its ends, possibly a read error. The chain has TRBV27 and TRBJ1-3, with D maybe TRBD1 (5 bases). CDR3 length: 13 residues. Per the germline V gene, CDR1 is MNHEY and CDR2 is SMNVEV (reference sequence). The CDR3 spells CVSRAHQGNTIYF. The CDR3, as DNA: TGTGTCAGCAGGGCCCATCAGGGAAACACCATATATTTT.

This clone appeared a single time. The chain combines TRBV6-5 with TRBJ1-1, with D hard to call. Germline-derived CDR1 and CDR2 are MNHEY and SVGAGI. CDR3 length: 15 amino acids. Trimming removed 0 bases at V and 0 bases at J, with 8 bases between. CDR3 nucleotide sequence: TGTGCCAGCAGTTACTCGGAGGGCATGAACACTGAAGCTTTCTTT. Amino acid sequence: CASSYSEGMNTEAFF.

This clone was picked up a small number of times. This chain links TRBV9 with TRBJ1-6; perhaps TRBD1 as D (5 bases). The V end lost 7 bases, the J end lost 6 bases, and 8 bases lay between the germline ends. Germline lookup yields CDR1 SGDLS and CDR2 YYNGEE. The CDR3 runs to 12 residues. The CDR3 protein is CASQGSNSPLHF. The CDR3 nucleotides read TGTGCCAGCCAGGGATCTAATTCACCCCTCCACTTT.

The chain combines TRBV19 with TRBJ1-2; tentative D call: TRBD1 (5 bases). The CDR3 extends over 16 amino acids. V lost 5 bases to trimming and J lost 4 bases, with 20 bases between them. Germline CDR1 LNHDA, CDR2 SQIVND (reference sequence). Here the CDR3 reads CASSPQRSQGIYGYTF. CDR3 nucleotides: TGTGCCAGTAGTCCACAACGTTCCCAGGGTATCTATGGCTACACCTTC.

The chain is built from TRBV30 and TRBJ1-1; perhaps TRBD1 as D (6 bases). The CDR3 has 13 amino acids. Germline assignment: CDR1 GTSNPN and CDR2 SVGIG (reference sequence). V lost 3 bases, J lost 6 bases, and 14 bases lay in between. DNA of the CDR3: TGTGCCTGGAGGTGGGGGCCGTTCGCTGAAGCTTTCTTT. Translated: CAWRWGPFAEAFF.

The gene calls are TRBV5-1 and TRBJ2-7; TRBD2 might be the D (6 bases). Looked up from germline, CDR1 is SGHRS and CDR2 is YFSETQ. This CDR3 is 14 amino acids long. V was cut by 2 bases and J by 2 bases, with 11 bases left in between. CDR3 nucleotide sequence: TGCGCCAGCAGCTTCGGGAGCGGTACCTACGAGCAGTACTTC. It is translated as CASSFGSGTYEQYF.

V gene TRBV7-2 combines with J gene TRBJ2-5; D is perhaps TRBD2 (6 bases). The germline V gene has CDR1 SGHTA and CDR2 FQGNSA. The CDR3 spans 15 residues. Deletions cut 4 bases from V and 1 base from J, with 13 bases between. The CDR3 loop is CASSWGEGSQETQYF. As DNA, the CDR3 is TGTGCCAGCAGCTGGGGGGAAGGGTCCCAAGAGACCCAGTACTTC.

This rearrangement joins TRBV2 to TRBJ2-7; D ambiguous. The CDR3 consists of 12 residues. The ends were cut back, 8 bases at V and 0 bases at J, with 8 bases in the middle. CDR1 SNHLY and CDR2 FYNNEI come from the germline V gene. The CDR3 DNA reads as TGTGCCAGCTTTGGTAGCTCCTACGAGCAGTACTTC. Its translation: CASFGSSYEQYF.

The CDR3 DNA is TGTGCCAGCAGCTTGGACAGAGCTAATGAAAAACTGTTTTTT. Amino acid sequence: CASSLDRANEKLFF. The chain has TRBV5-4 and TRBJ1-4; D is uncertain. The V and J ends lost 0 bases and 3 bases respectively, with 6 bases between them. The germline CDR1 and CDR2 sequences are SGHNT and YYREEE (reference sequence). CDR3 length equals 14 residues.

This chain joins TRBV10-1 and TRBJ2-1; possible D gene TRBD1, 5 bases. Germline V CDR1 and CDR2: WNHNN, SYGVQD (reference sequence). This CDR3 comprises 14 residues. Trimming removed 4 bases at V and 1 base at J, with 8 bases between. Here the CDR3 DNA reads TGCGCCAGCAGTGCGACAGTATCCTACAATGAGCAGTTCTTC. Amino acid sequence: CASSATVSYNEQFF.